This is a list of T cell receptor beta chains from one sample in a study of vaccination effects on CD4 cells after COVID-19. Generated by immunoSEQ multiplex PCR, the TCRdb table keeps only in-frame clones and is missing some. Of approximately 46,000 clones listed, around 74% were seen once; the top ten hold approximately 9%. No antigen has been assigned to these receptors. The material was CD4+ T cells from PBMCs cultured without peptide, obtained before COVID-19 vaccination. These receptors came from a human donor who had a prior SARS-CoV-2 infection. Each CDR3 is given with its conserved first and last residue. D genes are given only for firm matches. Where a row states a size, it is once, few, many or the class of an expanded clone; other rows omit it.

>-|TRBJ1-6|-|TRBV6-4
CASSRDGGNSPLHF
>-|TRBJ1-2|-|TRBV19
CASSMSPREVGFGYGYTF
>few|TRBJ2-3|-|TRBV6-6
CATSAPRDFSTDTQYF
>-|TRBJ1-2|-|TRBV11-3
CASSLAGQENYGYTF
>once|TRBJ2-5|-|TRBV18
CASSPRQRQETQYF
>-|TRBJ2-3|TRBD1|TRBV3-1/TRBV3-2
CASSQDWDGTGGDTQYF
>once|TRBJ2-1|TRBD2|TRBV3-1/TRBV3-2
CASGQDDSGDNEQFF
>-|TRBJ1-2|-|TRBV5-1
CASSLSTKNYGYTF
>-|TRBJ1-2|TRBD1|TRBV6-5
CASRDRGPGGYTF
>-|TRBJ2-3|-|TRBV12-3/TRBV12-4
CASSFYFKDTQYF
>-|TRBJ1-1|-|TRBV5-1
CASSLDYRAEAFF
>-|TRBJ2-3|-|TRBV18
CASSPDRHTDTQYF
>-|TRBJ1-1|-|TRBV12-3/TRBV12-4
CASSPPGVTEAFF
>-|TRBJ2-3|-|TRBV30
CAWTRFGDTQYF
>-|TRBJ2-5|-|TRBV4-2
CASSQGPSTGEETQYF
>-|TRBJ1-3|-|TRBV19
CASSIEASAGSGNTIYF
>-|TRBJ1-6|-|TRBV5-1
CASSSSWGADNSPLHF
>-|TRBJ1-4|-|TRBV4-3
CASSQDLILRGANEKLFF
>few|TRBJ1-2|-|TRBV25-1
CASSDTLYGYTF
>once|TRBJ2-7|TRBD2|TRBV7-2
CASSLREGSYEQYF
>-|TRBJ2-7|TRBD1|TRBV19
CASSTDRAYEQYF
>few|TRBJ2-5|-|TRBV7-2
CASSTNSGAWETQYF
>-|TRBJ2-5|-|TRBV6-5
CASVGVGQIETQYF
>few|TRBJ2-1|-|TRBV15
CATSRDLRTEQFF
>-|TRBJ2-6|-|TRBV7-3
CASSWDRASGANVLTF
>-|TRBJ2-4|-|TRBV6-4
CARDELVQLAKNIQYF
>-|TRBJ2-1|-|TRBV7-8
CASSLARLYNEQFF
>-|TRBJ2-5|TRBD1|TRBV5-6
CASSSGQGAETQYF
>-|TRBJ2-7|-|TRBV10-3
CAISVQGLEQYF
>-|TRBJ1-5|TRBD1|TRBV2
CASRRTRQGAVRQPQHF
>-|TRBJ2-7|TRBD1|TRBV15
CATSEDDRGRNEQYF